The next 29 T cell receptor beta chains were all read from a single sample in a study of T cells after posttransplantation cyclophosphamide. A marrow graft followed busulfan-fludarabine conditioning, with cyclophosphamide on days +3 and +4. Only in-frame clones appear in the TCRdb table, and some are missing; sequencing was by immunoSEQ multiplex PCR. The sample yields 5,500 to 8,500 clones, roughly 77% seen once. The sequencing used PBMCs, collected after allogeneic stem cell transplant with posttransplant cyclophosphamide. These receptors all come from a female patient aged 50-59 years who received an allogeneic stem cell transplant from a related donor, was CMV-positive, and had no GVHD. The graft donor may be the source of some T cells.

There are a few counts of this clone. The chain carries TRBV5-1 and TRBJ2-3; tentative D call: TRBD2 (5 bases). Trimming took 0 bases from V and 5 from J, leaving 10 bases between them. CDR1 SGHRS and CDR2 YFSETQ come from the germline V gene. The CDR3 spans 14 residues. The CDR3 DNA follows: TGCGCCAGCAGCTTGGACCCGGCGGGAGATACGCAGTATTTT. Its protein is CASSLDPAGDTQYF. Full variable domain (missing parts from reference TRBV5-1 and TRBJ2-3): KAGVTQTPRYLIKTRGQQVTLSCSPISGHRSVSWYQQTPGQGLQFLFEYFSETQRNKGNFPGRFSGRQFSNSRSEMNVSTLELGDSALYLCASSLDPAGDTQYFGPGTRLTVL.

The CDR3 nucleotides read TGCGCCAGCATCGGGACTACCGATTCCACCGGGGAGCTGTTTTTT. This codes for CASIGTTDSTGELFF. The chain links TRBV5-1 to TRBJ2-2; 7 bases match TRBD2. CDR1 is SGHRS, CDR2 YFSETQ, per germline. The CDR3 length is 15 residues. The ends lost 6 bases at V and 4 bases at J; junction bases unmatched: 9.

On this clone: Other DNA sequences of this sample code for an identical CDR3. The J gene is TRBJ1-2, the V gene TRBV25-1; TRBD1 matches 10 bases. The ends lost 3 bases at V and 7 bases at J; junction bases unmatched: 8. This CDR3 has 15 amino acids. The germline CDR1 and CDR2 sequences are MGHDK and SYGVNS. CDR3 DNA: TGTGCCAGCAGTGAGCCGGGACAGGGGAAGGGTGGCTACACCTTC. This translates into CASSEPGQGKGGYTF.

This clone turned up a few times. This rearrangement joins TRBV11-2 to TRBJ2-1, with TRBD2 identical over 14 bases. Trimming cost V 5 bases and J 8 bases; bases outside gene matches: 11. The CDR3 covers 17 residues. The germline CDR1 and CDR2 sequences are SGHAT and FQNNGV. The CDR3 DNA is TGTGCCAGCAGCCTAACCGGGACTAGCGGGAGTAAGGATGAGCAGTTCTTC. It specifies CASSLTGTSGSKDEQFF.

The CDR3 reads CASTTGQNTEAFF. The CDR3 nucleotides read TGTGCCAGCACTACGGGACAAAACACTGAAGCTTTCTTT. The chain couples TRBV6-1 to TRBJ1-1; D may be TRBD1 (6 bases). CDR1 and CDR2 (germline): MNHNS, SASEGT. Trimming left V 7 bases short and J 2 bases short, with 11 bases between. This CDR3 spans 13 amino acids.

This rearrangement joins TRBV18 to TRBJ2-6, with TRBD1 matching over 11 bases. Germline values: CDR1 KGHSH, CDR2 LQKENI. CDR3 length: 14 residues. V was clipped by 2 bases and J by 12 bases; unmatched bases: 3. The CDR3 protein is CASSPSGTGGVLTF. CDR3 DNA: TGTGCCAGCTCACCATCCGGGACAGGGGGCGTCCTGACTTTC.

The chain has TRBV19 and TRBJ2-1; D perhaps matches TRBD1 (8 bases). CDR1 LNHDA and CDR2 SQIVND come from the germline V gene (reference sequence). The CDR3 consists of 13 residues. Trimming took 6 bases from V and 10 from J, leaving 16 bases between them. The CDR3, as DNA: TGTGCCAGTAGCTCGGACAGGGAGGGGGAGCAGTTCTTC. Encoded protein: CASSSDREGEQFF.

The rearrangement uses TRBV27 and TRBJ1-1, with D tentatively TRBD1 (6 bases). Germline assignment: CDR1 MNHEY and CDR2 SMNVEV (reference sequence). Trimming removed 6 bases from V and 4 bases from J, with 12 bases in between. The CDR3 is 13 residues long. The CDR3 nucleotides read TGTGCCAGCAGGCCACAGGGTTTCACTGAAGCTTTCTTT. Its protein is CASRPQGFTEAFF.

CDR3 region: CASSLDRGTGNTIYF. The CDR3 nucleotides read TGTGCCAGCAGCCTCGACAGGGGTACTGGAAACACCATATATTTT. The chain recombines TRBV7-9 with TRBJ1-3; TRBD1 aligns across 8 bases. The CDR3 extends over 15 amino acids. Germline V gene data show CDR1 as SEHNR and CDR2 as FQNEAQ (reference sequence). With 5 bases clipped from V and 2 bases from J, the junction kept 5 bases outside the gene matches.

The chain carries TRBV10-3 and TRBJ2-1; D may be TRBD1 (5 bases). The CDR3 runs 13 residues. Trimming took 10 bases from V and 0 from J, leaving 10 bases between them. Looked up from germline, CDR1 is ENHRY and CDR2 is SYGVKD. The CDR3 region is CATRQSSYNEQFF. As DNA, the CDR3 is TGTGCCACCAGACAGAGCTCCTACAATGAGCAGTTCTTC.

This clone was recorded only once. The rearrangement links TRBV10-3 to TRBJ2-7, with D possibly being TRBD2 (6 bases). CDR3 length: 14 amino acids. Germline CDR1 ENHRY, CDR2 SYGVKD. The germline V and J ends were trimmed by 10 bases and 4 bases, with 20 bases remaining between them. For the CDR3, the DNA is TGTGCCACAAAAGAGGACGGGGGAATTTACGAGCAGTACTTC. Its translation: CATKEDGGIYEQYF.

This chain uses TRBV2 with TRBJ2-7, with 7 bases lining up with TRBD1. CDR1 and CDR2 from the germline V gene are SNHLY and FYNNEI. The V segment lost 6 bases and the J segment 0 bases; nucleotides outside the gene matches: 5. The CDR3 sequence is 14 residues long. The CDR3 is CASRIQGTSYEQYF. The CDR3 coding sequence is TGTGCCAGCAGAATACAGGGGACCTCCTACGAGCAGTACTTC.

The CDR3 DNA follows: TGCGCCAGCAGCTTGGCCACCGGGAGGGGAAATGAGCAGTTCTTC. Translating gives CASSLATGRGNEQFF. This sequence joins TRBV5-1 and TRBJ2-1; 8 nucleotides agree with TRBD2. The V and J ends lost 0 bases and 7 bases, in that order; junction bases with no gene match: 6. This CDR3 spans 15 amino acids. Germline V gene sequence: CDR1 SGHRS, CDR2 YFSETQ.

This chain links TRBV6-5 with TRBJ1-5; D uncertain. The germline V gene has CDR1 MNHEY and CDR2 SVGAGI. The ends were cut back, 6 bases at V and 0 bases at J, with 9 bases in the middle. The CDR3 extends over 14 amino acids. CDR3 in amino acids: CASSPDNSNQPQHF. As DNA, the CDR3 is TGTGCCAGCAGCCCCGACAATAGCAATCAGCCCCAGCATTTT.

In DNA, the CDR3 is TGTGCCAGCAGCTTGTCAATTGATGTCGGGGGGGCCAGGCCCCAGCATTTT. Amino acids: CASSLSIDVGGARPQHF. The V gene is TRBV5-5, the J gene TRBJ1-5, with a tentative D call TRBD1 (6 bases). Germline V gene lookup returns CDR1 SGHKS and CDR2 YYEKEE (reference sequence). The CDR3 runs 17 residues. V gave up 1 base and J gave up 9 bases, with 23 bases separating them.

This chain connects TRBV5-4 to TRBJ2-3, with D tentatively TRBD2 (6 bases). V dropped 0 bases and J dropped 3 bases, with 14 bases sitting between them. Germline values: CDR1 SGHNT, CDR2 YYREEE (reference sequence). The CDR3 totals 16 residues. The CDR3 loop reads CASSLGRGTGTDTQYF. The CDR3 DNA is TGTGCCAGCAGCTTGGGGCGGGGAACGGGGACAGATACGCAGTATTTT. The full variable domain, with the rest looked up from reference TRBV5-4 and TRBJ2-3, is ETGVTQSPTHLIKTRGQQVTLRCSSQSGHNTVSWYQQALGQGPQFIFQYYREEENGRGNFPPRFSGLQFPNYSSELNVNALELDDSALYLCASSLGRGTGTDTQYFGPGTRLTVL.

This clone was detected only a few times. The V and J genes are TRBV7-9 and TRBJ2-2, with D maybe TRBD1 (6 bases). V lost 5 bases and J lost 3, with 16 bases in between. CDR3 size: 16 residues. Germline-derived CDR1 and CDR2 are SEHNR and FQNEAQ (reference sequence). Written as DNA, the CDR3 is TGTGCCAGCAGCCCAACGCAGGGGTCGTACACCGGGGAGCTGTTTTTT. Translating it yields CASSPTQGSYTGELFF.

The chain has TRBV29-1 and TRBJ2-1; D may be TRBD1 (6 bases). CDR1 is SQVTM and CDR2 is ANQGSEA in the germline V gene. Trimming left V 5 bases short and J 0 bases short, with 14 bases between. This CDR3 has 15 amino acids. The CDR3 nucleotides read TGCAGCGTTTCCAGGGGATCCTTCTCCTACAATGAGCAGTTCTTC. Its protein product is CSVSRGSFSYNEQFF.

The CDR3 DNA is TGTGCCAGCAGCCGGGGACTAGCGGGGATCTCTATAGAGTACTTC. As protein: CASSRGLAGISIEYF. The chain links TRBV14 to TRBJ2-7; 13 bases agree with TRBD2. V was pared by 4 bases and J by 11 bases, with 11 bases of the junction left unmatched. The V gene's germline CDR1 is SGHDN and CDR2 FVKESK. The CDR3 sequence is 15 residues long.

V is TRBV6-1 and J is TRBJ1-6; D might be TRBD1 (5 bases). CDR1 is MNHNS, CDR2 SASEGT, per germline. V lost 3 bases to trimming and J lost 8 bases, with 11 bases between them. There are 14 residues in the CDR3. The CDR3 protein is CASSDAGIDSPLHF. The CDR3 DNA is TGTGCCAGCAGTGATGCAGGGATCGATTCACCCCTCCACTTT.

The chain couples TRBV14 to TRBJ2-7; TRBD2 matches 13 bases. Germline assignment: CDR1 SGHDN and CDR2 FVKESK. CDR3 size: 16 residues. The V segment lost 3 bases and the J segment 0 bases; nucleotides outside the gene matches: 2. As DNA, the CDR3 is TGTGCCAGCAGCCACGGGACTAGCGGGAACTCCTACGAGCAGTACTTC. Amino acids: CASSHGTSGNSYEQYF.

This clone was seen just once. The junction does not match germline at one end; this may be a read error. V gene TRBV4-1 combines with J gene TRBJ2-2; D is possibly TRBD2 (5 bases). Germline lookup yields CDR1 MGHRA and CDR2 YSYEKL. The CDR3 sequence is 17 residues long. The CDR3 sequence is CASSHHARTLNAGELFF. The CDR3 region has the DNA TGCGCCAGCAGTCACCACGCTAGGACTCTGAACGCCGGGGAGCTGTTTTTT.

V and J are TRBV27 and TRBJ2-3, with TRBD2 identical over 7 bases. This CDR3 is built from 12 residues. Germline assignment: CDR1 MNHEY and CDR2 SMNVEV (reference sequence). Trimming at V came to 5 bases and at J to 8 bases, leaving 4 bases not matched to a gene. CDR3: CASSLRGTTQYF. CDR3 bases: TGTGCCAGCAGTCTGCGGGGGACTACGCAGTATTTT.

This chain links TRBV27 with TRBJ2-3, with 8 bases matching TRBD2. The germline V gene encodes CDR1 MNHEY and CDR2 SMNVEV (reference sequence). This CDR3 comprises 14 residues. V shed 7 bases, J shed 4 bases, and the junction held 7 bases outside the gene matches. The CDR3 DNA reads TGTGCCAGCAAACGGGGGGGCCAGTCAGATACGCAGTATTTT. This gives the protein CASKRGGQSDTQYF.

J is TRBJ2-1 and V is TRBV7-9; the match to TRBD2 covers 9 bases. Germline V lookup: CDR1 SEHNR, CDR2 FQNEAQ (reference sequence). The CDR3 contains 15 residues. V trimming: 2 bases; J trimming: 9 bases; junction bases outside the gene matches: 8. The DNA of the CDR3 is TGTGCCAGCAGCTTACAAGCGGGAGGTTTCAGTGAGCAGTTCTTC. This sequence encodes CASSLQAGGFSEQFF.

The chain employs TRBV5-4 and TRBJ1-2; perhaps TRBD1 as D (5 bases). The ends were cut back, 0 bases at V and 3 bases at J, with 15 bases in the middle. The CDR3 is made up of 16 amino acids. Germline loops: CDR1 SGHNT, CDR2 YYREEE (reference sequence). In nucleotides, the CDR3 is TGTGCCAGCAGCTTGGAAGGTGCCGGGGGTGACTATGGCTACACCTTC. This sequence encodes CASSLEGAGGDYGYTF. The whole variable domain, filled in from reference TRBV5-4 and TRBJ1-2, reads ETGVTQSPTHLIKTRGQQVTLRCSSQSGHNTVSWYQQALGQGPQFIFQYYREEENGRGNFPPRFSGLQFPNYSSELNVNALELDDSALYLCASSLEGAGGDYGYTFGSGTRLTVV.

The V gene is TRBV18, the J gene TRBJ2-1; 8 bases line up with TRBD2. Germline values: CDR1 KGHSH, CDR2 LQKENI. The CDR3 spans 16 residues. V was clipped by 2 bases and J by 6 bases; unmatched bases: 9. The CDR3 DNA sequence: TGTGCCAGCTCACCAAAAGCGGGAGTCGCTTTCAATGAGCAGTTCTTC. Amino acids: CASSPKAGVAFNEQFF.

This clone was detected once. This chain joins TRBV28 and TRBJ2-7; D unclear. V was clipped by 2 bases and J by 6 bases, with 14 bases between them. From germline, CDR1 is MDHEN and CDR2 SYDVKM. The CDR3 contains 14 residues. CDR3 DNA sequence: TGTGCCAGCAGTTTAGTGCAGAGAGGATCCGAGCAGTACTTC. This encodes CASSLVQRGSEQYF. Together with reference TRBV28 and TRBJ2-7, the CDR3 gives the full variable domain: DVKVTQSSRYLVKRTGEKVFLECVQDMDHENMFWYRQDPGLGLRLIYFSYDVKMKEKGDIPEGYSVSREKKERFSLILESASTNQTSMYLCASSLVQRGSEQYFGPGTRLTVT.

V is TRBV11-2 and J is TRBJ2-3; perhaps TRBD2 as D (7 bases). The V end lost 0 bases, the J end lost 3 bases, and 10 bases lay between the germline ends. Germline CDR1 reads SGHAT; CDR2 reads FQNNGV. The CDR3 runs 15 residues. As DNA, the CDR3 is TGTGCCAGCAGCTTAGAGGGGGGGGCAACAGATACGCAGTATTTT. It yields the protein CASSLEGGATDTQYF.